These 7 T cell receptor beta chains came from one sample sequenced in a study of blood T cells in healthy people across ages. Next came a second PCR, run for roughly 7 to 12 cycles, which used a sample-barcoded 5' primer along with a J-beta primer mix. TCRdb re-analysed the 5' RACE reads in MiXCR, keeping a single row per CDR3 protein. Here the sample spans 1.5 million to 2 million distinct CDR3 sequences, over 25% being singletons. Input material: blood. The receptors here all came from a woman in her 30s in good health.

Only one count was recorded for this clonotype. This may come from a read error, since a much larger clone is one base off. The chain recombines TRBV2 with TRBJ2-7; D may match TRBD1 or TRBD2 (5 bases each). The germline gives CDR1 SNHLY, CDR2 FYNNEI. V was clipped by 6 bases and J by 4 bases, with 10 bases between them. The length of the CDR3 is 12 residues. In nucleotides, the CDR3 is TGTGCCAGCAGGGGGGACGTTTACGAGCAGTACTTC. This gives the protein CASRGDVYEQYF. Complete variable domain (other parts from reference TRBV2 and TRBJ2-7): EPEVTQTPSHQVTQMGQEVILRCVPISNHLYFYWYRQILGQKVEFLVSFYNNEISEKSEIFDDQFSVERPDGSNFTLKIRSTKLEDSAMYFCASRGDVYEQYFGPGTRLTVT.

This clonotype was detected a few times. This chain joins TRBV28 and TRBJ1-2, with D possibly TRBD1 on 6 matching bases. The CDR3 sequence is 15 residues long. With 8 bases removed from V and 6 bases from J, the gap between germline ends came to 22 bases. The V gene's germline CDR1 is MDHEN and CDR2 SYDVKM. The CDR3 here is CASESGQPRRDGYTF. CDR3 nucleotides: TGTGCCAGCGAAAGTGGACAGCCCCGTAGGGATGGCTACACCTTC.

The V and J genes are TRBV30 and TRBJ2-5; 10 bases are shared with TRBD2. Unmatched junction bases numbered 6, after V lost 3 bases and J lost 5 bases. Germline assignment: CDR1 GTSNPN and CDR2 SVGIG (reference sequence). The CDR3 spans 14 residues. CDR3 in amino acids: CAWRLAGGGETQYF. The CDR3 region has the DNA TGTGCCTGGAGGTTAGCGGGAGGAGGCGAGACCCAGTACTTC.

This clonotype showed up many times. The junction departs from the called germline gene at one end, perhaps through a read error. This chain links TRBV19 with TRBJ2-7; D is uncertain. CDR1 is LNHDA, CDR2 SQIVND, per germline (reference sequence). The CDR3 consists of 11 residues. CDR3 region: CASSIGYEQYF. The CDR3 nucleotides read TGTGCCAGCAGTATTGGTTACGAGCAGTACTTC. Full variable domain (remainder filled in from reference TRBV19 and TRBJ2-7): DGGITQSPKYLFRKEGQNVTLSCEQNLNHDAMYWYRQDPGQGLRLIYYSQIVNDFQKGDIAEGYSVSREKKESFPLTVTSAQKNPTAFYLCASSIGYEQYFGPGTRLTVT.

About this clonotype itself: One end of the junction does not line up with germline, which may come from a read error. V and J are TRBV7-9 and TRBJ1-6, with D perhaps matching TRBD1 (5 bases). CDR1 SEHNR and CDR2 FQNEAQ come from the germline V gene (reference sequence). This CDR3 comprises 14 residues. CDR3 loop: CTSSFDRYNSPLHF. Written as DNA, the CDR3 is TGTACCAGCAGCTTCGACAGATATAATTCACCCCTCCACTTT.

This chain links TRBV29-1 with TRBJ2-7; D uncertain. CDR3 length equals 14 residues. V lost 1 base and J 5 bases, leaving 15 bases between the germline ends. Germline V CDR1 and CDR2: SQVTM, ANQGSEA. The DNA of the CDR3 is TGCAGCGTTGAAGTGCGACGGCGCGGAGACGAGCAGTACTTC. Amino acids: CSVEVRRRGDEQYF.

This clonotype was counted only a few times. The CDR3 loop reads CASSPNGLAADTQYF. The CDR3 bases are TGTGCCAGCAGCCCAAATGGACTAGCCGCAGATACGCAGTATTTT. The chain uses TRBV7-2 and TRBJ2-3; 8 bases align to TRBD2. This CDR3 contains 15 residues. Germline lookup yields CDR1 SGHTA and CDR2 FQGNSA. J was trimmed by 4 bases and V by 5 bases; bases with no gene match: 8.